Listed here are 22 T cell receptor beta chains from one sample, sequenced in a study of CD8+ T cells in alopecia areata. RNA was extracted and reverse transcribed into cDNA as the sequencing template. Measured with immunoSEQ multiplex PCR; TCRdb has only the in-frame clones, and not every one. Among under 350,000 clones, nearly 60% were seen once, and the ten largest hold roughly 1.8%. Treatment described: oral pan-JAK inhibitor, 5-10 mg twice daily. The input for sequencing was CD4+ T cells sorted from blood, taken at week 24, from a patient treated with tofacitinib. Receptor source: a human donor with alopecia areata.

The CDR3 loop reads CASSLPGQGSLPTKNIQYF. The CDR3 coding sequence is TGCGCCAGCAGCTTACCGGGACAGGGCTCATTGCCAACCAAAAACATTCAGTACTTC. This chain uses TRBV5-1 with TRBJ2-4, with TRBD1 identical over 9 bases. Germline V gene data show CDR1 as SGHRS and CDR2 as YFSETQ. Trimming cost V 2 bases and J 2 bases; bases outside gene matches: 14. This CDR3 is built from 19 residues. The whole variable domain, filled in from reference TRBV5-1 and TRBJ2-4, reads KAGVTQTPRYLIKTRGQQVTLSCSPISGHRSVSWYQQTPGQGLQFLFEYFSETQRNKGNFPGRFSGRQFSNSRSEMNVSTLELGDSALYLCASSLPGQGSLPTKNIQYFGAGTRLSVL.

The V and J genes are TRBV6-5 and TRBJ2-5; D ambiguous. Germline V gene lookup returns CDR1 MNHEY and CDR2 SVGAGI. The CDR3 covers 13 residues. Between the trimmed V and J ends, which lost 7 bases and 1 base, there was a span of 10 bases. The CDR3 DNA is TGTGCCAGCAATCAGCGACGCCAAGAGACCCAGTACTTC. It specifies CASNQRRQETQYF.

The sample holds one count of this clone. The rearrangement joins TRBV30 to TRBJ1-5; D possibly corresponds to TRBD1 (6 bases). Germline V gene lookup returns CDR1 GTSNPN and CDR2 SVGIG (reference sequence). Deletions cut 0 bases from V and 0 bases from J, with 15 bases between. The CDR3 has 17 residues. This CDR3 reads CAWSVLGGHDSNQPQHF. For the CDR3, the DNA is TGTGCCTGGAGTGTACTCGGGGGCCACGATAGCAATCAGCCCCAGCATTTT.

The chain uses TRBV2 and TRBJ2-5; 9 nucleotides match TRBD1. Germline V gene lookup returns CDR1 SNHLY and CDR2 FYNNEI. V shed 5 bases and J 5 bases; nucleotides not matched to a gene: 15. This CDR3 has 17 residues. The CDR3 DNA follows: TGTGCCAGCAGTATGGACAGGGGATCCGGAATATGGGAGACCCAGTACTTC. Translating gives CASSMDRGSGIWETQYF.

This rearrangement joins TRBV29-1 to TRBJ1-2; the D is unclear. This CDR3 is 14 amino acids long. V gave up 0 bases and J gave up 1 base, with 9 bases separating them. CDR1 is SQVTM, CDR2 ANQGSEA, per germline. The CDR3 spells CSVEEAEINYGYTF. The CDR3 bases are TGCAGCGTTGAAGAGGCAGAAATTAACTATGGCTACACCTTC.

The V and J genes are TRBV7-9 and TRBJ2-7; TRBD1 matches at 7 bases. The CDR3 covers 14 residues. V dropped 4 bases and J dropped 3; count of bases not matched to a gene: 6. Per germline, CDR1 SEHNR and CDR2 FQNEAQ (reference sequence). The CDR3 region has the DNA TGTGCCAGCAGCTCGGGACAGACCATCTACGAGCAGTACTTC. As protein: CASSSGQTIYEQYF. Full variable domain (remainder filled in from reference TRBV7-9 and TRBJ2-7): DTGVSQNPRHKITKRGQNVTFRCDPISEHNRLYWYRQTLGQGPEFLTYFQNEAQLEKSRLLSDRFSAERPKGSFSTLEIQRTEQGDSAMYLCASSSGQTIYEQYFGPGTRLTVT.

V is TRBV2 and J is TRBJ1-2, with D possibly matching TRBD1 (6 bases). CDR1 is SNHLY, CDR2 FYNNEI, per germline. The CDR3 has 13 amino acids. The V gene lost 6 bases and the J gene lost 3 bases, with 11 bases spanning the gap. The CDR3 DNA reads TGTGCCAGCAGGTCGGGGGCTTACTATGGCTACACCTTC. Translated, it gives CASRSGAYYGYTF.

This sequence joins TRBV30 and TRBJ1-2; D gene uncertain. The CDR3 loop spans 15 amino acids. CDR1 and CDR2 from the germline V gene are GTSNPN and SVGIG (reference sequence). The V end was cut by 0 bases, the J end by 0 bases, with 11 bases between. The CDR3 nucleotides are TGTGCCTGGAGTGTACGGACCTCTACTAACTATGGCTACACCTTC. Its protein is CAWSVRTSTNYGYTF. Filled out from reference TRBV30 and TRBJ1-2, the complete variable domain reads SQTIHQWPATLVQPVGSPLSLECTVEGTSNPNLYWYRQAAGRGLQLLFYSVGIGQISSEVPQNLSASRPQDRQFILSSKKLLLSDSGFYLCAWSVRTSTNYGYTFGSGTRLTVV.

The genes are TRBV19 and TRBJ2-7; no firm D call. Per germline, CDR1 LNHDA and CDR2 SQIVND (reference sequence). The CDR3 contains 13 residues. V shed 9 bases and J shed 0 bases, with 12 bases lying between them. CDR3: CASRPATSYEQYF. The CDR3 region has the DNA TGTGCCAGCAGGCCAGCAACCTCCTACGAGCAGTACTTC. The variable domain in full, completed from reference TRBV19 and TRBJ2-7, reads DGGITQSPKYLFRKEGQNVTLSCEQNLNHDAMYWYRQDPGQGLRLIYYSQIVNDFQKGDIAEGYSVSREKKESFPLTVTSAQKNPTAFYLCASRPATSYEQYFGPGTRLTVT.

DNA of the CDR3: TGTGCCAGCAGCTCTACAGGGGGCGGAAGTCGGTCCGAGCAGTACTTC. Protein product: CASSSTGGGSRSEQYF. The rearrangement links TRBV2 to TRBJ2-7, with 9 bases that match TRBD1. The germline gives CDR1 SNHLY, CDR2 FYNNEI. The CDR3 has 16 residues. J lost 6 bases, V lost 6 bases, and 15 bases had no gene match.

The chain joins TRBV29-1 to TRBJ1-6; possibly TRBD1 for D (6 bases). CDR3 length: 14 residues. Germline V gene sequence: CDR1 SQVTM, CDR2 ANQGSEA. The germline V and J ends were trimmed by 6 bases and 5 bases, with 14 bases remaining between them. CDR3 sequence (DNA): TGCAGCGTCAGGGGCCTCAGAGATAATTCACCCCTCCACTTT. It translates to CSVRGLRDNSPLHF. The full variable domain, in which reference TRBV29-1 and TRBJ1-6 provide the parts outside the CDR3, is SAVISQKPSRDICQRGTSLTIQCQVDSQVTMMFWYRQQPGQSLTLIATANQGSEATYESGFVIDKFPISRPNLTFSTLTVSNMSPEDSSIYLCSVRGLRDNSPLHFGNGTRLTVT.

This chain joins TRBV5-1 and TRBJ2-2; D is undetermined. From germline, CDR1 is SGHRS and CDR2 YFSETQ. V was shortened by 4 bases and J by 0 bases, with 10 bases between the two germline ends. This CDR3 is built from 15 residues. The CDR3 DNA reads as TGCGCCAGCAGCAGGGAAAAGGCGAACACCGGGGAGCTGTTTTTT. This translates into CASSREKANTGELFF.

In its sample, this clone was seen once. The chain uses TRBV2 and TRBJ1-4, with unresolved D. Germline CDR1 reads SNHLY; CDR2 reads FYNNEI. The CDR3 runs to 15 residues. Trimming left V 1 base short and J 3 bases short, with 9 bases between. The CDR3 region is CASSEVWGANEKLFF. The CDR3 DNA reads TGTGCCAGCAGTGAAGTTTGGGGTGCTAATGAAAAACTGTTTTTT.

CDR3 nucleotide sequence: TGCGCCAGCAGCCAAGATCTACGGAACACTGAAGCTTTCTTT. Translation gives CASSQDLRNTEAFF. The chain uses TRBV4-3 and TRBJ1-1, with D hard to call. Germline assignment: CDR1 LGHNA and CDR2 YSLEER. The CDR3 consists of 14 residues. V was shortened by 0 bases and J by 1 base, with 6 bases between the two germline ends.

The rearrangement joins TRBV2 to TRBJ2-2; 11 nucleotides align to TRBD2. CDR3 length: 16 amino acids. Trimming at V came to 5 bases and at J to 5 bases, leaving 7 bases not matched to a gene. In germline, CDR1 is SNHLY, CDR2 FYNNEI. The CDR3 nucleotides read TGTGCCAGCAGTCGCGGGACTAGCGGTCCAACCGGGGAGCTGTTTTTT. It translates to CASSRGTSGPTGELFF.

J is TRBJ2-7 and V is TRBV25-1; no reliable D call. V dropped 1 base and J dropped 0 bases, with 10 bases sitting between them. Per the germline V gene, CDR1 is MGHDK and CDR2 is SYGVNS. The CDR3 is made up of 15 amino acids. As DNA, the CDR3 is TGTGCCAGCAGTGAATCCACAGTTCTCTCCTACGAGCAGTACTTC. Its translation: CASSESTVLSYEQYF.

CDR3 nucleotides: TGTGCCAGCAGTTCCCTCAATCAGCCCCAGCATTTT. It translates to CASSSLNQPQHF. The chain recombines TRBV28 with TRBJ1-5, with unresolved D. Trimming took off 4 bases at V and 3 bases at J, with 4 bases between the two ends. This CDR3 region has 12 residues. CDR1 is MDHEN, CDR2 SYDVKM, per germline.

The chain combines TRBV30 with TRBJ2-4; D might be TRBD1 (7 bases). The V gene lost 3 bases and the J gene lost 6 bases, with 12 bases spanning the gap. CDR1 is GTSNPN, CDR2 SVGIG, per germline (reference sequence). The CDR3 has 13 amino acids. The CDR3 nucleotides read TGTGCCTGGAGCACTCAGGGGGGAAACATTCAGTACTTC. This translates into CAWSTQGGNIQYF.

There are a few counts of this clone. The chain combines TRBV13 with TRBJ1-1, with 10 bases aligning to TRBD1. This CDR3 has 15 residues. Germline values: CDR1 PRHDT, CDR2 FYEKMQ (reference sequence). The J segment lost 1 base and the V segment lost 3 bases, leaving 2 bases of the junction unmatched. CDR3 protein: CASSLDRGWNTEAFF. CDR3 coding DNA: TGTGCCAGCAGCTTGGACAGGGGGTGGAACACTGAAGCTTTCTTT.

This chain connects TRBV5-1 to TRBJ2-5; TRBD2 is a possible D gene (6 bases). Between the trimmed V and J ends, which lost 3 bases and 2 bases, there was a span of 17 bases. This CDR3 region has 16 residues. The V gene's germline CDR1 is SGHRS and CDR2 YFSETQ. In nucleotides, the CDR3 is TGCGCCAGCAGCTCCACTCCCGGGACTTTACAAGAGACCCAGTACTTC. It encodes CASSSTPGTLQETQYF.

The chain couples TRBV30 to TRBJ1-6; perhaps TRBD1 as D (5 bases). CDR1 GTSNPN and CDR2 SVGIG come from the germline V gene (reference sequence). This CDR3 is built from 14 residues. Deletions cut 3 bases from V and 7 bases from J, with 13 bases between. This chain's CDR3 is CAWSAGGDNSPLHF. CDR3 nucleotides: TGTGCCTGGAGCGCAGGCGGGGACAATTCACCCCTCCACTTT.

The chain is built from TRBV29-1 and TRBJ1-1, with D unresolved. There are 13 residues in the CDR3. The V end was cut by 7 bases, the J end by 3 bases, with 15 bases between. CDR1 is SQVTM, CDR2 ANQGSEA, per germline. The DNA of the CDR3 is TGCAGCGGTGTTAGGAGCCTGCACACTGAAGCTTTCTTT. It translates to CSGVRSLHTEAFF.